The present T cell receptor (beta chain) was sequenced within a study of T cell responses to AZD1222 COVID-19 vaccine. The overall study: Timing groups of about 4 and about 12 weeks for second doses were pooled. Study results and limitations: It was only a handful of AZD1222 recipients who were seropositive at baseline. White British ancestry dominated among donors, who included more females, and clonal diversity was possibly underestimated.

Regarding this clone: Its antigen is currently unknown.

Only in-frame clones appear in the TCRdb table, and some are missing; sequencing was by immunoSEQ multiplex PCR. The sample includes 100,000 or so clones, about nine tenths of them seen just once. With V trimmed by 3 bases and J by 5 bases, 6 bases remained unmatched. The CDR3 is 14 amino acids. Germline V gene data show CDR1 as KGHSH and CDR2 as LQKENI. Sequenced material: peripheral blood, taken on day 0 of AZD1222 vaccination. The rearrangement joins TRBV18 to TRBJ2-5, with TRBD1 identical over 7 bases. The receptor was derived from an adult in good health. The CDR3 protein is CASSPVNRGETQYF. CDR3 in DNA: TGTGCCAGCTCACCGGTAAACAGGGGCGAGACCCAGTACTTC.